One and the same sample provided the 20 T cell receptor beta chains below, sequenced in a study of blood T cell repertoires in COVID-19. Sequenced by immunoSEQ multiplex PCR; TCRdb stores in-frame clones only, minus some. The data show about 90,000 clones, about 85% seen once. Sequencing input: peripheral blood. These receptors were taken from a woman between 65 and 79 years old with active or convalescent COVID-19.

The chain couples TRBV20-1 to TRBJ2-7; D is undetermined. The CDR3 has 11 residues. Germline V gene sequence: CDR1 DFQATT, CDR2 SNEGSKA (reference sequence). With 1 base removed from V and 3 bases from J, the gap between germline ends came to 4 bases. The CDR3 DNA sequence: TGCAGTGCTAGAGGCAGCTACGAGCAGTACTTC. This gives the protein CSARGSYEQYF.

This sequence joins TRBV6-5 and TRBJ2-7, with 9 bases lining up with TRBD1. The CDR3 is made up of 15 amino acids. Germline CDR1 and CDR2: MNHEY and SVGAGI. The V gene end was trimmed by 5 bases and the J gene end by 2 bases; junction bases not matched to a gene: 7. CDR3 DNA: TGTGCCAGCAGTACTAGACAGGGGGGAACCTACGAGCAGTACTTC. Protein: CASSTRQGGTYEQYF.

The CDR3 bases are TGTGCCAGCAGCGAAACAGGAGAAGTGGGTGCCGGGAGTGAAAAACTGTTTTTT. Its translation: CASSETGEVGAGSEKLFF. V gene TRBV5-6 combines with J gene TRBJ1-4, with a possible D match to TRBD1 (5 bases). The CDR3 contains 18 residues. Germline-derived CDR1 and CDR2 are SGHDT and YYEEEE. V lost 4 bases and J lost 7, with 26 bases in between.

The chain employs TRBV10-3 and TRBJ2-5, with a tentative D call TRBD1 (6 bases). With 11 bases removed from V and 1 base from J, the gap between germline ends came to 17 bases. CDR1 is ENHRY and CDR2 is SYGVKD in the germline V gene. The CDR3 length is 14 residues. CDR3 nucleotide sequence: TGTGCCTCCGTAGGGCAGGGGCCCCAAGAGACCCAGTACTTC. Translation gives CASVGQGPQETQYF.

This chain uses TRBV5-1 with TRBJ2-3, with 10 bases matching TRBD2. This CDR3 has 19 residues. V lost 0 bases to trimming and J lost 1 base; unmatched junction nucleotides: 11. The germline CDR1 and CDR2 sequences are SGHRS and YFSETQ. The CDR3 spells CASSLAASGGAHGTDTQYF. The DNA of the CDR3 is TGCGCCAGCAGCTTGGCGGCTAGCGGGGGTGCCCACGGCACAGATACGCAGTATTTT.

This chain joins TRBV7-2 and TRBJ2-3, with 8 bases lining up with TRBD2. This CDR3 has 14 residues. Per the germline V gene, CDR1 is SGHTA and CDR2 is FQGNSA. The V and J ends lost 6 bases and 1 base, in that order; junction bases with no gene match: 3. The chain's CDR3 is CASRSSGGTDTQYF. The CDR3 nucleotides read TGTGCCAGCAGGAGTAGCGGGGGCACAGATACGCAGTATTTT.

This clone was counted a few times. Mismatch with germline at one junction end may stem from a read error. This chain joins TRBV19 and TRBJ2-2, with D possibly being TRBD1 (6 bases). The germline V gene encodes CDR1 LNHDA and CDR2 SQIVND (reference sequence). The length of the CDR3 is 12 residues. The CDR3 DNA sequence: TGTGCCAGTAGTATCCCCGGATACAGGGATGTTTTT. Its translation is CASSIPGYRDVF.

The rearrangement links TRBV18 to TRBJ1-6; a weak D match, TRBD1 (6 bases). This CDR3 is 15 amino acids long. Germline V gives CDR1 KGHSH, CDR2 LQKENI. Trimming took off 3 bases at V and 10 bases at J, with 16 bases between the two ends. The CDR3 loop is CASSPSGAGRSPLHF. CDR3 nucleotide sequence: TGTGCCAGCTCACCCTCAGGGGCCGGACGATCACCCCTCCACTTT.

The chain recombines TRBV6-1 with TRBJ2-1; 8 bases are shared with TRBD1. The junction had 5 bases not matched to a gene; V was cut back by 1 base and J by 15 bases. The CDR3 length is 12 residues. Germline V gene lookup returns CDR1 MNHNS and CDR2 SASEGT. The CDR3 DNA reads as TGTGCCAGCAGTGAAGACAGGGGGATTCTGTTCTTC. This encodes CASSEDRGILFF.

This sequence joins TRBV10-2 and TRBJ2-1; 7 positions match TRBD1. Trimming cost V 7 bases and J 4 bases; bases outside gene matches: 4. The CDR3 loop spans 13 amino acids. Germline lookup yields CDR1 WSHSY and CDR2 SAAADI. The CDR3 nucleotides read TGCGCCAGCAATGCAGGGGGATACAATGAGCAGTTCTTC. Protein sequence: CASNAGGYNEQFF.

This chain uses TRBV18 with TRBJ1-2, with D maybe TRBD1 (6 bases). Trimming shortened V by 0 bases and J by 2 bases, and 13 bases separated the two germline ends. Germline CDR1 and CDR2: KGHSH and LQKENI. There are 16 residues in the CDR3. CDR3 protein: CASSPPGDTKNYGYTF. In nucleotides, the CDR3 is TGTGCCAGCTCACCACCGGGGGACACTAAAAACTATGGCTACACCTTC.

The chain employs TRBV6-1 and TRBJ2-7; D gene ambiguous. CDR1 MNHNS and CDR2 SASEGT come from the germline V gene. The CDR3 has 13 residues. The germline V and J ends were trimmed by 2 bases and 9 bases, with 14 bases remaining between them. CDR3 region: CASSENGALVQYF. For the CDR3, the DNA is TGTGCCAGCAGTGAAAACGGCGCCCTAGTGCAGTACTTC.

The chain uses TRBV18 and TRBJ2-5, with 12 bases aligning to TRBD1. CDR1 and CDR2 from the germline V gene are KGHSH and LQKENI. CDR3 length: 16 amino acids. Trimming took 3 bases from V and 4 from J; bases not matched to a gene: 6. CDR3 amino acids: CASSPLGTGGTETQYF. DNA for the CDR3: TGTGCCAGCTCACCTCTCGGGACAGGGGGCACAGAGACCCAGTACTTC.

The chain employs TRBV6-6 and TRBJ1-2; 10 positions agree with TRBD1. The CDR3 is 15 amino acids. Germline CDR1 MNHNY, CDR2 SVGAGI (reference sequence). V trimming: 5 bases; J trimming: 2 bases; junction bases outside the gene matches: 5. The CDR3 DNA reads TGTGCCAGCAGTCACCCGGGACAGGGGAACTATGGCTACACCTTC. Its translation: CASSHPGQGNYGYTF.

The rearrangement uses TRBV7-6 and TRBJ2-2; TRBD1 matches at 9 bases. Trimming removed 5 bases from V and 6 bases from J; junction bases left unmatched: 13. The CDR3 totals 17 residues. CDR1 SGHVS and CDR2 FNYEAQ come from the germline V gene. CDR3 residues: CASSPRPGTGWAGELFF. In nucleotides, the CDR3 is TGTGCCAGCAGCCCCCGGCCTGGGACAGGGTGGGCCGGGGAGCTGTTTTTT.

The gene calls are TRBV2 and TRBJ2-5; D is unresolved. CDR3 length: 11 amino acids. The germline CDR1 and CDR2 sequences are SNHLY and FYNNEI. Trimming stripped 5 bases from V and 6 bases from J, with 7 bases between. CDR3: CASSPLQTQYF. CDR3 DNA sequence: TGTGCCAGCAGTCCCCTCCAGACCCAGTACTTC.

The rearrangement links TRBV7-2 to TRBJ2-1; 8 bases map to TRBD2. From germline, CDR1 is SGHTA and CDR2 FQGNSA. The ends lost 2 bases at V and 9 bases at J; junction bases unmatched: 6. This CDR3 has 14 residues. In DNA, the CDR3 is TGTGCCAGCAGCTTACTAGCGGGTAGAGGTGAGCAGTTCTTC. Its protein product is CASSLLAGRGEQFF.

This rearrangement joins TRBV30 to TRBJ2-3; TRBD2 agrees at 7 bases. CDR3 length: 14 amino acids. Germline assignment: CDR1 GTSNPN and CDR2 SVGIG (reference sequence). The J segment lost 14 bases and the V segment lost 3 bases, leaving 17 bases of the junction unmatched. The CDR3 nucleotides read TGTGCCTGGAGGGAAAGCGGGGTCAACGGGTTGACGTATTTT. Translating it yields CAWRESGVNGLTYF. The whole variable domain, filled in from reference TRBV30 and TRBJ2-3, reads SQTIHQWPATLVQPVGSPLSLECTVEGTSNPNLYWYRQAAGRGLQLLFYSVGIGQISSEVPQNLSASRPQDRQFILSSKKLLLSDSGFYLCAWRESGVNGLTYFGPGTRLTVL.

In its sample, this clone was seen a few times. This chain connects TRBV6-2 or TRBV6-3 to TRBJ2-3; 12 nucleotides agree with TRBD2. Losses at the gene ends were 2 bases for V and 1 base for J; bases not matched to a gene: 4. Germline V gene data show CDR1 as MNHEY and CDR2 as SVGEGT. This CDR3 spans 17 amino acids. The chain's CDR3 is CASSYPRLAGGTDTQYF. The CDR3 DNA reads TGTGCCAGCAGTTACCCCCGACTAGCGGGGGGCACAGATACGCAGTATTTT.

V is TRBV2 and J is TRBJ1-6, with TRBD1 identical over 9 bases. The germline gives CDR1 SNHLY, CDR2 FYNNEI. CDR3 size: 16 residues. V trimming: 7 bases; J trimming: 6 bases; junction bases outside the gene matches: 10. This CDR3 reads CASTEFLTGGNSPLHF. CDR3 bases: TGTGCCAGCACTGAGTTTCTGACAGGGGGTAATTCACCCCTCCACTTT.